This is a list of T cell receptor beta chains from one sample in a study of molecular identifiers for immune sequencing clone quantification. TCRdb re-called the PCR reads through MiXCR, storing one row per CDR3 protein. This sample yields just under 650,000 distinct CDR3 sequences, of which less than 20% are seen a single time; roughly 0.83% belongs to the top ten. Input material: naive CD8+ T cells from blood, with Jurkat cell RNA spiked in. These receptors all stem from a human donor in good health. Some libraries in this study had Jurkat cell RNA spiked in. Each CDR3 is given with its conserved first and last residue. D genes are given only for firm matches. The listing skips clone size in some rows; elsewhere it reads once, few, many or a size class.

D: NA
size: many
V: TRBV14
J: TRBJ2-7
DNA: TGTGCCAGCAGCCCGACCGCCTACGAGCAGTACTTC
CDR3: CASSPTAYEQYF

D: TRBD2
size: many
V: TRBV7-2
J: TRBJ2-7
DNA: TGTGCCAGCAGCCCCGGTGCGGGGGGCTGGTACGAGCAGTACTTC
CDR3: CASSPGAGGWYEQYF

D: TRBD1
size: many
V: TRBV7-2
J: TRBJ2-3
DNA: TGTGCCAGCAGCTTAGTCGCCGACAGGGACGACACAGATACGCAGTATTTT
CDR3: CASSLVADRDDTDTQYF

D: TRBD1
size: many
V: TRBV6-1
J: TRBJ1-5
DNA: TGTGCCAGCACTAACAGGGGTAGCAATCAGCCCCAGCATTTT
CDR3: CASTNRGSNQPQHF

D: NA
size: many
V: TRBV4-3
J: TRBJ1-3
DNA: TGCGCCAGCAGCCAAGATCGGGGGGGCGGTGGAAACACCATATATTTT
CDR3: CASSQDRGGGGNTIYF

D: TRBD1
size: NA
V: TRBV28
J: TRBJ1-6
DNA: TGTGCCAGCAGTGGACAGGCAAATCCACCCCTCCACTTT
CDR3: CASSGQANPPLHF

D: NA
size: many
V: TRBV5-1
J: TRBJ2-7
DNA: TGCGCCAGCGGGGACCCTTCGGCCTACGAGCAGTACTTC
CDR3: CASGDPSAYEQYF

D: TRBD1
size: few
V: TRBV29-1
J: TRBJ2-1
DNA: TGCAGCGTTGACACAGGGGATAGCAATGAGCAGTTCTTC
CDR3: CSVDTGDSNEQFF

D: NA
size: many
V: TRBV4-3
J: TRBJ2-1
DNA: TGCGCCAGCAGCCGGTTGCTAGCGTCGGGGAATGAGCAGTTCTTC
CDR3: CASSRLLASGNEQFF

D: TRBD2
size: NA
V: TRBV30
J: TRBJ2-7
DNA: TGTGCCTGGAGTGTTATGGTTAGCGGGAGGGACGAGCAGTACTTC
CDR3: CAWSVMVSGRDEQYF

D: TRBD2
size: few
V: TRBV30
J: TRBJ2-7
DNA: TGTGCCTGGAGTGTATATTATCCGTCCGAGCGGGAGTATTACGAGCAGTACTTC
CDR3: CAWSVYYPSEREYYEQYF

D: NA
size: few
V: TRBV6-5
J: TRBJ2-1
DNA: TGTGCCAGCAGCTCAACGCAGGTCCAAAGGCGGTTCTTC
CDR3: CASSSTQVQRRFF

D: TRBD2
size: many
V: TRBV15
J: TRBJ2-5
DNA: TGTGCCACCAGCAGAGATAGCGGGGGAAGAGAGACCCAGTACTTC
CDR3: CATSRDSGGRETQYF

D: TRBD2
size: many
V: TRBV12-3/TRBV12-4
J: TRBJ2-7
DNA: TGTGCCACCCATGCCGGAGCGGGAGGGCCTAACCACGAGCAGTACTTC
CDR3: CATHAGAGGPNHEQYF

D: NA
size: many
V: TRBV7-9
J: TRBJ2-2
DNA: TGTGCCAGCAGCATTGCCGGGGGACTCACCGGGGAGCTGTTTTTT
CDR3: CASSIAGGLTGELFF

D: TRBD2
size: many
V: TRBV19
J: TRBJ2-1
DNA: TGTGCCAGTAGTACCTCTAGCGGGCGGTCCTACAATGAGCAGTTCTTC
CDR3: CASSTSSGRSYNEQFF

D: NA
size: many
V: TRBV30
J: TRBJ2-3
DNA: TGTGCCTGGAGTGAAGGTGGAGATACGCAGTATTTT
CDR3: CAWSEGGDTQYF

D: NA
size: many
V: TRBV4-1
J: TRBJ1-1
DNA: TGCGCCAGCAGCCACGGGATACAGGTCATGAACACTGAAGCTTTCTTT
CDR3: CASSHGIQVMNTEAFF

D: NA
size: few
V: TRBV5-1
J: TRBJ2-3
DNA: TGCGCCAGCAGCTACTCTGACGGGAAACTCGGCACAGATACGCAGTATTTT
CDR3: CASSYSDGKLGTDTQYF

D: NA
size: many
V: TRBV5-6
J: TRBJ2-7
DNA: TGTGCCAGCAGTTATGACTCCCGGCCCGAGCAGTACTTC
CDR3: CASSYDSRPEQYF

D: NA
size: NA
V: TRBV6-1
J: TRBJ1-4
DNA: TGTGCCAGCAGTGAAAATATTGGGAGCGCCCCGACTAATGAAAAACTGTTTTTT
CDR3: CASSENIGSAPTNEKLFF

D: NA
size: few
V: TRBV30
J: TRBJ2-7
DNA: TGTGCCTGGAGTGTTATAGACGAGTGGGGAACCCACGAGCAGTACTTC
CDR3: CAWSVIDEWGTHEQYF

D: NA
size: many
V: TRBV7-2
J: TRBJ2-3
DNA: TGTGCCAGCAGCTCCCCGACTGGGGTAGATACGCAGTATTTT
CDR3: CASSSPTGVDTQYF

D: TRBD2
size: many
V: TRBV28
J: TRBJ2-2
DNA: TGTGCCAGCAGTCTTATAGGCGGGAGGTACGCGAACACCGGGGAGCTGTTTTTT
CDR3: CASSLIGGRYANTGELFF

D: NA
size: few
V: TRBV7-9
J: TRBJ2-3
DNA: TGTGCCAGCAGCCCCCGACCCGGGGAGGGCACAGATACGCAGTATTTT
CDR3: CASSPRPGEGTDTQYF

D: TRBD1
size: NA
V: TRBV5-6
J: TRBJ1-5
DNA: TGTGCCGGCAGCTTGGCGGGGGACAGCCAGAATCAGCCCCAGCATTTT
CDR3: CAGSLAGDSQNQPQHF

D: TRBD2
size: NA
V: TRBV19
J: TRBJ2-2
DNA: TGTGCCAGTAGTATAGGAGCCGGGGGGTCCACCGGGGAGCTGTTTTTT
CDR3: CASSIGAGGSTGELFF

D: NA
size: many
V: TRBV6-2/TRBV6-3
J: TRBJ1-5
DNA: TGTGCCAGCAGTTTCTCGACGGATAGCAATCAGCCCCAGCATTTT
CDR3: CASSFSTDSNQPQHF

D: NA
size: few
V: TRBV11-2
J: TRBJ2-7
DNA: TGTGCCAGCAGCTTAGGAGGGCACAAGATAGAGCAGTACTTC
CDR3: CASSLGGHKIEQYF

D: NA
size: few
V: TRBV27
J: TRBJ2-3
DNA: TGTGCCAGCAGTTACCTAGCGTATAGCACAGATACGCAGTATTTT
CDR3: CASSYLAYSTDTQYF

D: NA
size: many
V: TRBV19
J: TRBJ2-3
DNA: TGTGCCAGTAGTATAATCCTAGCCCCCGATACGCAGTATTTT
CDR3: CASSIILAPDTQYF

D: TRBD2
size: many
V: TRBV4-1
J: TRBJ2-3
DNA: TGCGCCAGCAGCCAATCAAGCGGGGGGGCAGATACGCAGTATTTT
CDR3: CASSQSSGGADTQYF

D: NA
size: many
V: TRBV6-6
J: TRBJ2-4
DNA: TGTGCCAGCAGTTACTTAAGCCAAGTAGATGAGTACTTC
CDR3: CASSYLSQVDEYF

D: NA
size: many
V: TRBV27
J: TRBJ2-5
DNA: TGTGCCAGCAGTTCCCTAGCTCAGGAGACCCAGTACTTC
CDR3: CASSSLAQETQYF

D: TRBD2
size: many
V: TRBV6-5
J: TRBJ2-3
DNA: TGTGCCAGCAGTTACTCTCCCAGCGGGGGGCGAGATACGCAGTATTTT
CDR3: CASSYSPSGGRDTQYF

D: NA
size: many
V: TRBV20-1
J: TRBJ1-3
DNA: TGCAGTGCGTGGACAGAAACTCTGGATAACACCATATATTTT
CDR3: CSAWTETLDNTIYF

D: NA
size: many
V: TRBV20-1
J: TRBJ2-5
DNA: TGCAGTGCTAGAGCCAGACAGCACCAAGAGACCCAGTACTTC
CDR3: CSARARQHQETQYF

D: NA
size: many
V: TRBV5-4
J: TRBJ1-1
DNA: TGTGCCAGCAGATCATTCGGGGGCCCAAACACTGAAGCTTTCTTT
CDR3: CASRSFGGPNTEAFF

D: TRBD2
size: few
V: TRBV20-1
J: TRBJ2-7
DNA: TGCAGTGCTAGTTCTAGCGGCTCCTACGAGCAGTACTTC
CDR3: CSASSSGSYEQYF

D: TRBD2
size: once
V: TRBV11-2
J: TRBJ2-3
DNA: TGTGCCAGCAGCCCGGGGACTAGCGGGAGGAGCACAGATACGCAGTATTTT
CDR3: CASSPGTSGRSTDTQYF

D: TRBD2
size: NA
V: TRBV7-9
J: TRBJ2-5
DNA: TGTGCCAGCAGCTTCGTTAGCGGGGGGGCCGGAGAGACCCAGTACTTC
CDR3: CASSFVSGGAGETQYF

D: NA
size: many
V: TRBV5-6
J: TRBJ1-1
DNA: TGTGCCAGCAGCTTGGGGGCAGGTGAAGCTTTCTTT
CDR3: CASSLGAGEAFF

D: TRBD1
size: many
V: TRBV10-3
J: TRBJ2-7
DNA: TGTGCCATCAGTGGGGACAGGGAGTACGAGCAGTACTTC
CDR3: CAISGDREYEQYF

D: TRBD2
size: many
V: TRBV4-2
J: TRBJ2-3
DNA: TGTGCCAGCAGCCAAGATCTTAGCGGGAGGGCCGACACAGATACGCAGTATTTT
CDR3: CASSQDLSGRADTDTQYF

D: NA
size: many
V: TRBV27
J: TRBJ2-7
DNA: TGTGCCAGCAGTTTATCGTCCATTAGGGAGCAGTACTTC
CDR3: CASSLSSIREQYF

D: TRBD1
size: many
V: TRBV7-9
J: TRBJ2-4
DNA: TGTGCCAGCAGCTTTTCGACAGGGGGCGGCATTCAGTACTTC
CDR3: CASSFSTGGGIQYF

D: TRBD1
size: many
V: TRBV7-9
J: TRBJ2-7
DNA: TGTGCCAGCAGCCCCGGGACAGGGGACCTCTACGAGCAGTACTTC
CDR3: CASSPGTGDLYEQYF

D: TRBD2
size: few
V: TRBV7-3
J: TRBJ2-5
DNA: TGTGCCAGCAGCCAATGGGGGGGAAACGAAGAGACCCAGTACTTC
CDR3: CASSQWGGNEETQYF

D: TRBD2
size: many
V: TRBV6-2/TRBV6-3
J: TRBJ2-2
DNA: TGTGCCAGCACTAGCGGGATTCGCACCGGGGAGCTGTTTTTT
CDR3: CASTSGIRTGELFF

D: NA
size: many
V: TRBV6-1
J: TRBJ1-5
DNA: TGTGCCAGCAGTGAAGCGCTAGGGCTTAATCAGCCCCAGCATTTT
CDR3: CASSEALGLNQPQHF

D: TRBD1
size: many
V: TRBV6-5
J: TRBJ1-2
DNA: TGTGCCAGCAGTTACGCCGGGACAGAGAATGGCTACACCTTC
CDR3: CASSYAGTENGYTF

D: NA
size: few
V: TRBV7-9
J: TRBJ2-1
DNA: TGTGCCAGCAGCTTAGCGGGTGATTGGGTCTACAATGAGCAGTTCTTC
CDR3: CASSLAGDWVYNEQFF